Below are 18 T cell receptor beta chains sequenced from a single sample in a study of cytomegalovirus exposure and HLA in healthy donors. The method was immunoSEQ multiplex PCR; TCRdb's version includes in-frame clones alone and lacks a portion of them. The profile covers around 66,000 clones, with approximately 97% appearing a single time and about 1.5% taken by the ten largest. The sample consisted of PBMCs. These receptors all stem from a young woman in good health and CMV-seropositive.

The chain couples TRBV19 to TRBJ2-5; maybe TRBD1 (5 bases). The germline gives CDR1 LNHDA, CDR2 SQIVND (reference sequence). V lost 6 bases and J 4 bases, leaving 12 bases between the germline ends. The CDR3 spans 13 residues. CDR3 sequence (DNA): TGTGCCAGTAGCAGGGATAATTTAGAGACCCAGTACTTC. The encoded protein is CASSRDNLETQYF.

The J gene is TRBJ2-7, the V gene TRBV27; 8 bases fit TRBD1. J gave up 11 bases and V 4 bases, and 4 bases lay outside the gene matches. The CDR3 has 11 amino acids. From germline, CDR1 is MNHEY and CDR2 SMNVEV (reference sequence). CDR3 loop: CASSSGQGEYF. As DNA, the CDR3 is TGTGCCAGCAGTTCCGGACAGGGAGAGTACTTC.

The chain couples TRBV27 to TRBJ2-3; D unclear. This CDR3 is built from 14 residues. Germline lookup yields CDR1 MNHEY and CDR2 SMNVEV (reference sequence). Between the trimmed V and J ends, which lost 5 bases and 0 bases, there was a span of 9 bases. CDR3 region: CASSQAGSTDTQYF. Written as DNA, the CDR3 is TGTGCCAGCAGTCAGGCAGGCAGCACAGATACGCAGTATTTT.

The rearrangement uses TRBV11-2 and TRBJ2-3, with 13 positions matching TRBD2. The CDR3 contains 16 residues. With 5 bases clipped from V and 4 bases from J, the junction kept 6 bases outside the gene matches. The germline gives CDR1 SGHAT, CDR2 FQNNGV. The CDR3 spells CASSPGLAGAADTQYF. The CDR3 bases are TGTGCCAGCAGCCCCGGACTAGCGGGAGCAGCAGATACGCAGTATTTT.

The chain joins TRBV2 to TRBJ2-1; 11 bases match TRBD2. Looked up from germline, CDR1 is SNHLY and CDR2 is FYNNEI. The length of the CDR3 is 15 residues. With 6 bases clipped from V and 5 bases from J, the junction kept 6 bases outside the gene matches. The CDR3 loop reads CASRSGTSGNNEQFF. The DNA of the CDR3 is TGTGCCAGCAGGTCCGGGACTAGCGGTAACAATGAGCAGTTCTTC.

The chain has TRBV28 and TRBJ2-7, with 10 bases that match TRBD2. The CDR3 is 15 residues long. J was trimmed by 3 bases and V by 2 bases; bases with no gene match: 4. Germline V gene data show CDR1 as MDHEN and CDR2 as SYDVKM. In nucleotides, the CDR3 is TGTGCCAGCAGTTTAATCGGGACTAGCGTCTACGAGCAGTACTTC. Its translation: CASSLIGTSVYEQYF.

V gene TRBV30 combines with J gene TRBJ1-3; the D is unclear. The V end was cut by 3 bases, the J end by 0 bases, with 12 bases between. CDR1 is GTSNPN and CDR2 is SVGIG in the germline V gene (reference sequence). This CDR3 comprises 15 residues. This CDR3 reads CAWRAAILSGNTIYF. The CDR3 region has the DNA TGTGCCTGGAGAGCGGCCATTCTCTCTGGAAACACCATATATTTT.

This chain uses TRBV9 with TRBJ2-2, with D uncertain. Trimming left V 5 bases short and J 5 bases short, with 4 bases between. Germline V gene sequence: CDR1 SGDLS, CDR2 YYNGEE. There are 11 residues in the CDR3. CDR3 in DNA: TGTGCCAGCAGTCTTACCGGGGAGCTGTTTTTT. Its translation: CASSLTGELFF.

The genes are TRBV11-1 and TRBJ2-1, with 11 bases identical to TRBD2. The CDR3 extends over 18 amino acids. Looked up from germline, CDR1 is SGHAT and CDR2 is FQDESV (reference sequence). The V gene end was trimmed by 0 bases and the J gene end by 8 bases; junction bases not matched to a gene: 12. CDR3 residues: CASSLALAGEPGWDEQFF. CDR3 nucleotides: TGTGCCAGCAGCTTAGCACTAGCGGGAGAACCCGGATGGGATGAGCAGTTCTTC. Together with reference TRBV11-1 and TRBJ2-1, the CDR3 gives the full variable domain: EAEVAQSPRYKITEKSQAVAFWCDPISGHATLYWYRQILGQGPELLVQFQDESVVDDSQLPKDRFSAERLKGVDSTLKIQPAELGDSAMYLCASSLALAGEPGWDEQFFGPGTRLTVL.

V gene TRBV28 combines with J gene TRBJ1-2; D is possibly TRBD1 (6 bases). Germline CDR1 reads MDHEN; CDR2 reads SYDVKM. The V end lost 7 bases, the J end lost 4 bases, and 10 bases lay between the germline ends. The CDR3 length is 12 residues. The CDR3 region has the DNA TGTGCCAGCACTACGGACAGCTATGGCTACACCTTC. Translated, it gives CASTTDSYGYTF.

The gene calls are TRBV27 and TRBJ2-1; weak D call: TRBD2 (6 bases). The CDR3 is 12 residues long. Germline CDR1 MNHEY, CDR2 SMNVEV (reference sequence). Trimming shortened V by 8 bases and J by 9 bases, and 14 bases separated the two germline ends. This CDR3 reads CASPSPGGEQFF. For the CDR3, the DNA is TGTGCCAGCCCCTCCCCCGGGGGTGAGCAGTTCTTC.

The J gene is TRBJ2-7, the V gene TRBV6-7; 9 bases line up with TRBD1. TRBV6-7 belongs to the ORF category, with a function that is uncertain. V lost 6 bases, J lost 5 bases, and 8 bases stayed unmatched. This CDR3 is 14 amino acids long. The CDR3 reads CASSHRTGEDEQYF. DNA for the CDR3: TGTGCCAGCAGCCATAGGACAGGGGAGGACGAGCAGTACTTC.

The CDR3 nucleotides read TGTGCCAGCAGCGAGTTACCGGGACTAGCGGGAGGGGGTGAGCAGTTCTTC. The encoded protein is CASSELPGLAGGGEQFF. The chain carries TRBV7-3 and TRBJ2-1; 16 positions match TRBD2. The CDR3 contains 17 residues. Germline trimming cut 5 bases from V and 9 bases from J; bases unmatched to any gene: 10. CDR1 is SGHTA, CDR2 FQGTGA, per germline. The entire variable domain, with the rest obtained from reference TRBV7-3 and TRBJ2-1, is as follows: GAGVSQTPSNKVTEKGKYVELRCDPISGHTALYWYRQSLGQGPEFLIYFQGTGAADDSGLPNDRFFAVRPEGSVSTLKIQRTERGDSAVYLCASSELPGLAGGGEQFFGPGTRLTVL.

This CDR3 reads CASSPRGGPSWNEQFF. CDR3 nucleotides: TGTGCCAGCAGCCCACGAGGGGGTCCCTCGTGGAATGAGCAGTTCTTC. The chain recombines TRBV11-2 with TRBJ2-1; D may be TRBD1 (6 bases). Germline-derived CDR1 and CDR2 are SGHAT and FQNNGV. CDR3 length: 16 residues. Trimming took off 5 bases at V and 7 bases at J, with 21 bases between the two ends.

The sample holds one count of this clone. The J gene is TRBJ2-1, the V gene TRBV19; TRBD2 aligns across 8 bases. There are 17 residues in the CDR3. J gave up 0 bases and V 1 base, and 5 bases lay outside the gene matches. Germline assignment: CDR1 LNHDA and CDR2 SQIVND (reference sequence). The CDR3 DNA reads as TGTGCCAGTAGTATAGGTAATAGCGGGGCCTCCTACAATGAGCAGTTCTTC. Amino acids: CASSIGNSGASYNEQFF. Full variable domain (outside the CDR3, taken from reference TRBV19 and TRBJ2-1): DGGITQSPKYLFRKEGQNVTLSCEQNLNHDAMYWYRQDPGQGLRLIYYSQIVNDFQKGDIAEGYSVSREKKESFPLTVTSAQKNPTAFYLCASSIGNSGASYNEQFFGPGTRLTVL.

The chain is built from TRBV9 and TRBJ2-7, with D possibly TRBD2 on 5 matching bases. V was pared by 0 bases and J by 2 bases, with 9 bases between. The V gene's germline CDR1 is SGDLS and CDR2 YYNGEE. The CDR3 is made up of 14 amino acids. CDR3 DNA sequence: TGTGCCAGCAGCGTAGTCGGGGAAGCCTACGAGCAGTACTTC. This sequence encodes CASSVVGEAYEQYF.

J is TRBJ2-7 and V is TRBV12-2; the table's D call TRBD1 went unverified against the DNA. TRBV12-2 is shown as a pseudogene. CDR3 length: 16 amino acids. The CDR3 nucleotides read TGTGCAAGTCGCTTAGCGGTTGGGCAGGCCTCCTACGAGCAGTACTTC. Amino acids: CASRLAVGQASYEQYF.

This chain joins TRBV29-1 and TRBJ2-5; 8 bases are shared with TRBD1. Germline values: CDR1 SQVTM, CDR2 ANQGSEA. This CDR3 region has 16 residues. With V trimmed by 7 bases and J by 4 bases, 17 bases remained unmatched. CDR3 sequence: CSALTPDRGGGETQYF. The DNA of the CDR3 is TGCAGCGCCCTCACCCCCGACAGGGGAGGCGGAGAGACCCAGTACTTC.